Below, 30 T cell receptor beta chains from the same sample are listed, as sequenced in a study of CD8+CD57+ T cells in acquired aplastic anemia. Patients included in sequencing had previously demonstrated CD8+CD57+ cell expansion by flow cytometry. The TCR beta profiling, which covered VDJ combination and CDR3 sequence, was carried out using genomic DNA as the template. Each CDR3 protein gets one entry after TCRdb re-called the reads with MiXCR. This table has 150,000 to 200,000 distinct CDR3 sequences, under 55% appearing once. The sample was sorted CD4+, CD8+, or CD8+CD57+ T cells (not recorded which) from PBMCs. These receptors came from a human donor with aplastic anemia.

The V and J genes are TRBV25-1 and TRBJ1-1, with D perhaps TRBD1 (5 bases). From germline, CDR1 is MGHDK and CDR2 SYGVNS. The CDR3 loop spans 15 amino acids. Trimming removed 1 base from V and 4 bases from J, with 13 bases in between. The CDR3 loop is CASSESRGTATEAFF. The CDR3 DNA reads TGTGCCAGCAGTGAATCCCGGGGGACGGCCACTGAAGCTTTCTTT.

The V gene is TRBV7-2, the J gene TRBJ1-5, with D uncertain. V was shortened by 1 base and J by 7 bases, with 8 bases between the two germline ends. This CDR3 region has 13 residues. Per the germline V gene, CDR1 is SGHTA and CDR2 is FQGNSA. The CDR3 nucleotides read TGTGCCAGCAGCTTAGAGTCGAGCCAGCCCCAGCATTTT. Translation: CASSLESSQPQHF.

This clonotype appeared many times. The chain combines TRBV28 with TRBJ1-2; D is undetermined. Between the trimmed V and J ends, which lost 5 bases and 3 bases, there was a span of 13 bases. The CDR3 is 14 amino acids. Germline V gene data show CDR1 as MDHEN and CDR2 as SYDVKM. This CDR3 is CASSSAGGDYGYTF. The CDR3 DNA is TGTGCCAGCAGTAGCGCCGGCGGAGACTATGGCTACACCTTC.

CDR3 DNA sequence: TGTGCCAGCAGTTTAATGGGGGGTAGCTCTGGAAACACCATATATTTT. Its protein is CASSLMGGSSGNTIYF. The gene calls are TRBV28 and TRBJ1-3; tentatively, D is TRBD1 (5 bases). Germline V gene lookup returns CDR1 MDHEN and CDR2 SYDVKM. The V end was cut by 2 bases, the J end by 0 bases, with 11 bases between. The CDR3 loop spans 16 amino acids.

The chain's CDR3 is CASSYLPRGAGTQYF. The CDR3 DNA sequence: TGTGCCAGCAGTTACTTGCCTCGCGGGGCAGGTACGCAGTATTTT. The rearrangement joins TRBV6-5 to TRBJ2-3; TRBD2 is a possible D gene (6 bases). This CDR3 contains 15 residues. CDR1 is MNHEY and CDR2 is SVGAGI in the germline V gene. V lost 1 base and J 8 bases, leaving 16 bases between the germline ends.

In regard to this clonotype: A much larger clone lies a single base off, so this may be a read error. The chain links TRBV6-2 or TRBV6-3 to TRBJ1-2; 7 positions agree with TRBD1. Unmatched junction bases numbered 4, after V lost 0 bases and J lost 6 bases. Looked up from germline, CDR1 is MNHEY and CDR2 is SVGEGT. The CDR3 sequence is 14 residues long. The CDR3 is CASSYSGTAHGYTF. In nucleotides, the CDR3 is TGTGCCAGCAGTTACTCGGGGACAGCTCATGGCTACACCTTC.

The chain links TRBV7-9 to TRBJ2-3; D is undetermined. This CDR3 contains 11 residues. V lost 7 bases to trimming and J lost 6 bases, with 8 bases between them. Germline CDR1 SEHNR, CDR2 FQNEAQ (reference sequence). CDR3 sequence (DNA): TGTGCCAGCACCCGCCGTGATACGCAGTATTTT. Translation: CASTRRDTQYF.

This clonotype occurred many times. This chain joins TRBV7-2 and TRBJ2-5; TRBD2 might be the D (7 bases). CDR3 length: 15 residues. Germline CDR1 and CDR2: SGHTA and FQGNSA. Trimming stripped 6 bases from V and 4 bases from J, with 18 bases between. CDR3 DNA sequence: TGTGCCAGCAGTCAAAAGCGGGGAGGGGGAGAGACCCAGTACTTC. It translates to CASSQKRGGGETQYF.

Notes on this clonotype: A read error may be the cause here, since a much bigger clone is one base away. The chain uses TRBV6-5 and TRBJ2-1; D remains ambiguous. Per the germline V gene, CDR1 is MNHEY and CDR2 is SVGAGI. The CDR3 runs 12 residues. CDR3 in amino acids: CASSYSAGKQLF. The CDR3 DNA reads as TGTGCCAGCAGTTACTCGGCTGGCAAGCAGCTCTTC.

At least ten counts were recorded for this clonotype. The genes are TRBV7-2 and TRBJ1-2; 9 bases are shared with TRBD1. J gave up 13 bases and V 7 bases, and 19 bases lay outside the gene matches. Germline loops: CDR1 SGHTA, CDR2 FQGNSA. CDR3 length: 15 amino acids. As DNA, the CDR3 is TGTGCCAGCAACAATGCGGGACAGGGTTTGGTAGGAAGCACCTTC. It specifies CASNNAGQGLVGSTF.

This clonotype occurred many times. The V gene is TRBV5-8, the J gene TRBJ2-3; perhaps TRBD1 as D (6 bases). The length of the CDR3 is 16 residues. Germline V CDR1 and CDR2: SGHTS, YDEGEE. V was clipped by 0 bases and J by 5 bases, with 16 bases between them. CDR3: CASSLGTGNVKDTQYF. The CDR3 DNA follows: TGTGCCAGCAGCTTGGGAACAGGGAATGTGAAAGATACGCAGTATTTT. The full variable domain, its missing parts supplied by reference TRBV5-8 and TRBJ2-3, is EAGVTQSPTHLIKTRGQQATLRCSPISGHTSVYWYQQALGLGLQFLLWYDEGEERNRGNFPPRFSGRQFPNYSSELNVNALELEDSALYLCASSLGTGNVKDTQYFGPGTRLTVL.

There are many counts of this clonotype. V usage is TRBV9 and J usage is TRBJ2-3; 11 positions match TRBD2. The V gene's germline CDR1 is SGDLS and CDR2 YYNGEE. The CDR3 totals 15 residues. Germline trimming cut 0 bases from V and 6 bases from J; bases unmatched to any gene: 3. CDR3 bases: TGTGCCAGCAGCGTAGTCCCTAGCGGGAGGGATACGCAGTATTTT. Translation: CASSVVPSGRDTQYF.

This clonotype was seen many times. V usage is TRBV11-2 and J usage is TRBJ2-7, with D uncertain. V was cut by 0 bases and J by 1 base, with 10 bases left in between. Germline V gene lookup returns CDR1 SGHAT and CDR2 FQNNGV. There are 15 residues in the CDR3. The DNA for the CDR3 is TGTGCCAGCAGCTTAGAAGTCGGCGGATCCTACGAGCAGTACTTC. Its translation: CASSLEVGGSYEQYF.

The J gene is TRBJ2-3, the V gene TRBV25-1; D remains unclear. V was trimmed by 1 base and J by 1 base, leaving 12 bases between them. The germline gives CDR1 MGHDK, CDR2 SYGVNS. The CDR3 covers 16 residues. For the CDR3, the DNA is TGTGCCAGCAGTGAATCGGTAGCTGTGGGCACAGATACGCAGTATTTT. This gives the protein CASSESVAVGTDTQYF. The full variable domain, in which reference TRBV25-1 and TRBJ2-3 provide the parts outside the CDR3, is EADIYQTPRYLVIGTGKKITLECSQTMGHDKMYWYQQDPGMELHLIHYSYGVNSTEKGDLSSESTVSRIRTEHFPLTLESARPSHTSQYLCASSESVAVGTDTQYFGPGTRLTVL.

This clonotype showed up many times. The gene calls are TRBV3-1 and TRBJ1-6; no firm D call. CDR3 length: 13 residues. The V end lost 1 base, the J end lost 19 bases, and 17 bases lay between the germline ends. CDR1 and CDR2 (germline): LGHDT, YNNKEL (reference sequence). Here the CDR3 reads CASSQGSGPTVHF. The CDR3 bases are TGTGCCAGCAGCCAAGGCTCCGGCCCTACGGTTCACTTT. Using reference TRBV3-1 and TRBJ1-6 for the parts outside the CDR3, the full variable domain is DTAVSQTPKYLVTQMGNDKSIKCEQNLGHDTMYWYKQDSKKFLKIMFSYNNKELIINETVPNRFSPKSPDKAHLNLHINSLELGDSAVYFCASSQGSGPTVHFGNGTRLTVT.

This sequence joins TRBV15 and TRBJ2-1; 9 positions agree with TRBD1. J was trimmed by 3 bases and V by 5 bases; bases with no gene match: 2. CDR3 length: 14 amino acids. Per the germline V gene, CDR1 is LNHNV and CDR2 is YYDKDF (reference sequence). CDR3 region: CATSPGQGYNEQFF. The CDR3 nucleotides are TGTGCCACCAGCCCGGGACAGGGCTACAATGAGCAGTTCTTC.

Only a few counts were recorded for this clonotype. CDR3 DNA sequence: TGTGCCATCAGTGAGTCGGGGATCCCATACTATGGCTACACCTTC. It is translated as CAISESGIPYYGYTF. This chain connects TRBV10-3 to TRBJ1-2; D not certain. Trimming pared 0 bases from V and 3 bases from J, leaving 11 bases between. The CDR3 has 15 residues. Germline V gene lookup returns CDR1 ENHRY and CDR2 SYGVKD.

Notes on this clonotype: Possible read error: a much larger clone is one base away. The chain employs TRBV7-2 and TRBJ1-2; 7 bases are shared with TRBD1. The CDR3 contains 13 residues. Germline V lookup: CDR1 SGHTA, CDR2 FQGNSA. The CDR3 loop reads CASSPGGPYGYAF. CDR3 in DNA: TGTGCCAGCAGTCCAGGGGGGCCCTATGGCTACGCCTTC.

Only a few counts were recorded for this clonotype. The V call is TRBV29-1, the J call TRBJ2-5, with D maybe TRBD2 (5 bases). Looked up from germline, CDR1 is SQVTM and CDR2 is ANQGSEA. Trimming shortened V by 7 bases and J by 5 bases, and 14 bases separated the two germline ends. This CDR3 is 12 amino acids long. DNA of the CDR3: TGCAGCGCCCTATCTCCGGGGGAGACCCAGTACTTC. Translation gives CSALSPGETQYF.

This clonotype occurred a few times. The chain joins TRBV7-2 to TRBJ2-6; D may correspond to TRBD1 or TRBD2 (5 bases each). Germline V CDR1 and CDR2: SGHTA, FQGNSA. V shed 6 bases and J shed 4 bases, with 10 bases lying between them. This CDR3 is 14 amino acids long. CDR3 in amino acids: CASRRGAGANVLTF. Here the CDR3 DNA reads TGTGCCAGCAGAAGGGGAGCCGGGGCCAACGTCCTGACTTTC.

At least ten counts were recorded for this clonotype. This chain joins TRBV20-1 and TRBJ1-1; 7 positions agree with TRBD1. The V gene end was trimmed by 2 bases and the J gene end by 0 bases; junction bases not matched to a gene: 6. The germline CDR1 and CDR2 sequences are DFQATT and SNEGSKA (reference sequence). There are 15 residues in the CDR3. This CDR3 is CSARPIQGLNTEAFF. CDR3 sequence (DNA): TGCAGTGCTAGACCCATACAGGGGTTGAACACTGAAGCTTTCTTT.

This clonotype was seen more than once but under ten times. The chain has TRBV18 and TRBJ1-2; no clear D gene. Deletions cut 0 bases from V and 1 base from J, with 12 bases between. The CDR3 spans 16 residues. Per the germline V gene, CDR1 is KGHSH and CDR2 is LQKENI. CDR3 protein: CASSPPGSGLNYGYTF. The CDR3 coding sequence is TGTGCCAGCTCACCACCGGGTAGCGGCCTTAACTATGGCTACACCTTC. Variable domain in full (rest from reference TRBV18 and TRBJ1-2): NAGVMQNPRHLVRRRGQEARLRCSPMKGHSHVYWYRQLPEEGLKFMVYLQKENIIDESGMPKERFSAEFPKEGPSILRIQQVVRGDSAAYFCASSPPGSGLNYGYTFGSGTRLTVV.

This clonotype came up many times. The chain joins TRBV6-1 to TRBJ2-7, with 11 nucleotides matching TRBD2. In germline, CDR1 is MNHNS, CDR2 SASEGT. The CDR3 runs 17 residues. The V gene end was trimmed by 4 bases and the J gene end by 1 base; junction bases not matched to a gene: 9. The CDR3 here is CASSGVAGGLLSYEQYF. CDR3 DNA: TGTGCCAGCAGTGGGGTAGCGGGAGGGCTTCTATCCTACGAGCAGTACTTC.

At least ten counts were recorded for this clonotype. The chain couples TRBV5-6 to TRBJ1-1, with 11 bases fitting TRBD1. Unmatched junction bases numbered 6, after V lost 4 bases and J lost 4 bases. The germline V gene has CDR1 SGHDT and CDR2 YYEEEE. The CDR3 extends over 15 amino acids. CDR3 DNA: TGTGCCAGCAGCCTCGGACAGGGGGCGGTCACTGAAGCTTTCTTT. Translating gives CASSLGQGAVTEAFF.

The chain carries TRBV25-1 and TRBJ1-2; D is ambiguous. Germline values: CDR1 MGHDK, CDR2 SYGVNS. The CDR3 contains 13 residues. V lost 2 bases to trimming and J lost 2 bases, with 6 bases between them. CDR3 nucleotides: TGTGCCAGCAGTGAAACGGAGAACTATGGCTACACCTTC. Amino acid sequence: CASSETENYGYTF.

This clonotype came up many times. This chain uses TRBV6-5 with TRBJ1-5, with D maybe TRBD1 (6 bases). This CDR3 has 16 amino acids. CDR1 is MNHEY, CDR2 SVGAGI, per germline. V lost 0 bases and J lost 7, with 16 bases in between. The CDR3 spells CASSYSGRGLEQPQHF. CDR3 in DNA: TGTGCCAGCAGTTACTCGGGCAGGGGCTTAGAGCAGCCCCAGCATTTT.

V and J are TRBV19 and TRBJ2-1; unclear D gene. CDR3 size: 11 residues. CDR1 LNHDA and CDR2 SQIVND come from the germline V gene (reference sequence). The germline V and J ends were trimmed by 4 bases and 3 bases, with 1 base remaining between them. The CDR3 DNA follows: TGTGCCAGTAGTAACTACAATGAGCAGTTCTTC. Its protein product is CASSNYNEQFF.

This clonotype has more than one count but fewer than ten. The V call is TRBV19, the J call TRBJ1-6, with a weak D call TRBD1 (6 bases). Between the trimmed V and J ends, which lost 6 bases and 10 bases, there was a span of 13 bases. CDR3 length equals 13 residues. Germline values: CDR1 LNHDA, CDR2 SQIVND (reference sequence). In DNA form, the CDR3 reads TGTGCCAGTAGCTCTCTGGGGGCATCACCCCTCCACTTT. Translation gives CASSSLGASPLHF.

A word on this clonotype: One end of the junction does not line up with germline, which may come from a read error. The V gene is TRBV4-2, the J gene TRBJ1-6; 7 nucleotides line up with TRBD1. The CDR3 is 15 amino acids. Germline V gene lookup returns CDR1 LGHNA and CDR2 YNFKEQ. The CDR3 reads CASSPGGTVNSPLRF. CDR3 in DNA: TGTGCCAGCAGTCCAGGTGGGACAGTTAATTCACCCCTCCGCTTT.

This clonotype has a count of ten or more. The chain combines TRBV19 with TRBJ1-5, with a possible D match to TRBD1 (5 bases). Germline V gene lookup returns CDR1 LNHDA and CDR2 SQIVND (reference sequence). The CDR3 is made up of 13 amino acids. V lost 7 bases and J 6 bases, leaving 13 bases between the germline ends. The CDR3 DNA reads TGTGCCAGTACTAGGGGTCCCGGTCAGCCCCAGCATTTT. The encoded protein is CASTRGPGQPQHF.